This T cell receptor (beta chain) stems from a study of T cell responses to AZD1222 COVID-19 vaccine. About the research overall: Second-dose groups at about 4 or about 12 weeks were pooled. Findings and caveats of the study: Per reports, nearly half of all spike-specific TCRs target regions that are unmutated in variants.

The CDR3 has 16 residues. Trimming pared 5 bases from V and 0 bases from J, leaving 17 bases between. Germline loops: CDR1 MNHNY, CDR2 SVGAGI (reference sequence). In the case of this clone: No antigen is known for it.

The assay was immunoSEQ multiplex PCR, and TCRdb's table has in-frame clones only and misses some. The data show 130,000 to 150,000 clones, around nine tenths seen once. The receptor was isolated from an adult in good health. This chain joins TRBV6-6 and TRBJ2-7, with unresolved D. Material: peripheral blood, obtained on day 0 of AZD1222 vaccination. CDR3 residues: CASSPHRLMSSYEQYF. As DNA, the CDR3 is TGTGCCAGCAGTCCCCACAGACTGATGAGCTCCTACGAGCAGTACTTC.